These 12 T cell receptor beta chains were all obtained from the same sample, sequenced in a study of CD8+ T cells in alopecia areata. Extracted RNA was reverse transcribed, and the resulting cDNA served as sequencing template. Assay used: immunoSEQ multiplex PCR; TCRdb lists only in-frame clones, some missing. The sample records around 190,000 clones, about 61% being singletons. The specimen sequenced was CD8+ T cells sorted from blood. The receptors derive from a human donor in good health.

The sample holds a few counts of this clone. The chain employs TRBV29-1 and TRBJ2-2; 11 bases are a match to TRBD1. The trim removed 5 bases at V and 6 bases at J, leaving 17 bases unmatched. The CDR3 is made up of 18 amino acids. Germline lookup yields CDR1 SQVTM and CDR2 ANQGSEA. This CDR3 is CSVPGGTGQGAKAGELFF. DNA of the CDR3: TGCAGCGTTCCAGGGGGGACCGGACAGGGGGCGAAAGCCGGGGAGCTGTTTTTT.

The CDR3 coding sequence is TGCGCCAGCAGCCAGATAGACAGTCCGGTCCACGAGCAGTACTTC. This gives the protein CASSQIDSPVHEQYF. The genes are TRBV4-1 and TRBJ2-7; D might be TRBD1 (5 bases). V lost 3 bases and J lost 5, with 17 bases in between. The CDR3 totals 15 residues. Germline assignment: CDR1 MGHRA and CDR2 YSYEKL.

The chain combines TRBV7-9 with TRBJ2-2, with no clear D. V lost 7 bases and J lost 7, with 10 bases in between. The CDR3 contains 12 residues. Germline V gives CDR1 SEHNR, CDR2 FQNEAQ (reference sequence). Written as DNA, the CDR3 is TGTGCCAGCACCGATTCAAGCGGGGAGCTGTTTTTT. Its translation is CASTDSSGELFF.

This clone was observed a handful of times. The genes are TRBV29-1 and TRBJ1-1, with D uncertain. This CDR3 is built from 11 residues. CDR1 is SQVTM, CDR2 ANQGSEA, per germline. Deletions cut 6 bases from V and 7 bases from J, with 12 bases between. The CDR3 bases are TGCAGCGTCGGGTCGGGTTTTGAAGCTTTCTTT. As protein: CSVGSGFEAFF. The variable domain in full, with the rest retrieved from reference TRBV29-1 and TRBJ1-1, is SAVISQKPSRDICQRGTSLTIQCQVDSQVTMMFWYRQQPGQSLTLIATANQGSEATYESGFVIDKFPISRPNLTFSTLTVSNMSPEDSSIYLCSVGSGFEAFFGQGTRLTVV.

V usage is TRBV4-2 and J usage is TRBJ2-5; 8 nucleotides agree with TRBD2. The J segment lost 2 bases and the V segment lost 0 bases, leaving 2 bases of the junction unmatched. The length of the CDR3 is 15 residues. CDR1 LGHNA and CDR2 YNFKEQ come from the germline V gene. DNA of the CDR3: TGTGCCAGCAGCCAAGAAGCTAGCGGGCAAGAGACCCAGTACTTC. It codes for CASSQEASGQETQYF.

The chain links TRBV29-1 to TRBJ2-3; no clear D gene. This CDR3 contains 14 residues. Germline V gives CDR1 SQVTM, CDR2 ANQGSEA. The V gene lost 5 bases and the J gene lost 3 bases, with 15 bases spanning the gap. CDR3 nucleotide sequence: TGCAGCGTTTACCTAGTTTGGGGTACAGATACGCAGTATTTT. Translating it yields CSVYLVWGTDTQYF.

The chain carries TRBV7-9 and TRBJ2-3; weak D call: TRBD1 (6 bases). V dropped 7 bases and J dropped 1 base, with 18 bases sitting between them. Germline CDR1 SEHNR, CDR2 FQNEAQ (reference sequence). The CDR3 is made up of 16 amino acids. In nucleotides, the CDR3 is TGTGCCAGCAACCACATCCCGGGACATCGCACAGATACGCAGTATTTT. This codes for CASNHIPGHRTDTQYF.

The rearrangement links TRBV27 to TRBJ2-1; 11 nucleotides match TRBD2. CDR1 is MNHEY and CDR2 is SMNVEV in the germline V gene (reference sequence). The CDR3 loop spans 16 amino acids. Trimming cost V 5 bases and J 1 base; bases outside gene matches: 4. The CDR3: CASSTTSGGSYNEQFF. As DNA, the CDR3 is TGTGCCAGCAGTACAACTAGCGGGGGATCCTACAATGAGCAGTTCTTC.

The gene calls are TRBV4-1 and TRBJ2-1, with D possibly being TRBD1 or TRBD2 (6 bases each). The V and J ends lost 2 bases and 6 bases respectively, with 23 bases between them. Germline V gene lookup returns CDR1 MGHRA and CDR2 YSYEKL. This CDR3 region has 18 residues. The CDR3 here is CASSQLMGRGTQGNEQFF. The DNA of the CDR3 is TGCGCCAGCAGCCAATTGATGGGGCGCGGGACACAAGGCAATGAGCAGTTCTTC.

V and J are TRBV4-1 and TRBJ2-7; perhaps TRBD1 as D (6 bases). Deletions cut 4 bases from V and 3 bases from J, with 10 bases between. This CDR3 is built from 13 residues. Germline lookup yields CDR1 MGHRA and CDR2 YSYEKL. The chain's CDR3 is CASSLAGDYEQYF. For the CDR3, the DNA is TGCGCCAGCAGCCTCGCAGGGGACTACGAGCAGTACTTC.

J is TRBJ2-1 and V is TRBV14; unclear D gene. Germline loops: CDR1 SGHDN, CDR2 FVKESK. This CDR3 comprises 14 residues. Trimming cost V 5 bases and J 8 bases, with 16 bases left between them. CDR3 DNA: TGTGCCAGCAGCTCCCAGGACCGGTTCTATGAGCAGTTCTTC. Its translation: CASSSQDRFYEQFF.

This clone was detected only a few times. This rearrangement joins TRBV2 to TRBJ1-3; 8 nucleotides align to TRBD1. The V and J ends lost 5 bases and 0 bases, in that order; junction bases with no gene match: 9. CDR3 length: 17 residues. Per the germline V gene, CDR1 is SNHLY and CDR2 is FYNNEI. In DNA form, the CDR3 reads TGTGCCAGCAGTTTTCCGACAGGGGTTCCCTCTGGAAACACCATATATTTT. This encodes CASSFPTGVPSGNTIYF.